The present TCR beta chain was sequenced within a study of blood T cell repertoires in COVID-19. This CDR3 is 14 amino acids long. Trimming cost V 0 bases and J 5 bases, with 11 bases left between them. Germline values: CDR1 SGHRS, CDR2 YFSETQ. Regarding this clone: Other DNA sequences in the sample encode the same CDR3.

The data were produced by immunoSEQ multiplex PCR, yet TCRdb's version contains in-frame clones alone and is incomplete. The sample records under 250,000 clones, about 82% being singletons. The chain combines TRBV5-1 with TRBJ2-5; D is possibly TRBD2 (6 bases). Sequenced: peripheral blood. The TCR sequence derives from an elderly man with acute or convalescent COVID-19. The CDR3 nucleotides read TGCGCCAGCAGCTTGGCCGGGGGTTCGGAGACCCAGTACTTC. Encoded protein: CASSLAGGSETQYF.